The 32 T cell receptor beta chains reported below all come from one sample, sequenced in a study of cytomegalovirus exposure and HLA in healthy donors. Primers: 60 Vbeta forward and 13 Jbeta reverse. The method was immunoSEQ multiplex PCR; TCRdb's version includes in-frame clones alone and lacks a portion of them. In the table there are about 160,000 clones, 80% of which are singletons. Input material: PBMCs. Receptors originate from a man in his late teens or twenties in good health and CMV-seropositive.

The chain links TRBV11-2 to TRBJ2-3; D not certain. The CDR3 length is 14 residues. V lost 5 bases and J 0 bases, leaving 9 bases between the germline ends. Germline-derived CDR1 and CDR2 are SGHAT and FQNNGV. The DNA of the CDR3 is TGTGCCAGCAGCCCATTAACTAGCACAGATACGCAGTATTTT. Protein product: CASSPLTSTDTQYF.

V usage is TRBV9 and J usage is TRBJ1-1; D unclear. The ends were cut back, 0 bases at V and 6 bases at J, with 9 bases in the middle. The germline gives CDR1 SGDLS, CDR2 YYNGEE. The CDR3 is made up of 13 amino acids. As DNA, the CDR3 is TGTGCCAGCAGCGTAGCTACTACCCCTGAAGCTTTCTTT. Translating it yields CASSVATTPEAFF.

The gene calls are TRBV27 and TRBJ2-1, with D possibly TRBD2 on 6 matching bases. Germline CDR1 is MNHEY and CDR2 is SMNVEV (reference sequence). The CDR3 sequence is 15 residues long. V was shortened by 5 bases and J by 2 bases, with 13 bases between the two germline ends. The CDR3 reads CASSTLSGPYNEQFF. Here the CDR3 DNA reads TGTGCCAGCAGTACCCTTAGCGGCCCCTACAATGAGCAGTTCTTC.

The chain combines TRBV4-1 with TRBJ2-7; the D is unclear. In germline, CDR1 is MGHRA, CDR2 YSYEKL. V was cut by 4 bases and J by 1 base, with 14 bases left in between. The CDR3 is made up of 15 amino acids. CDR3 protein: CASSPREFVSYEQYF. The CDR3 DNA sequence: TGCGCCAGCAGCCCGCGCGAGTTCGTATCCTACGAGCAGTACTTC.

The V call is TRBV5-6, the J call TRBJ1-5; possibly TRBD1 for D (6 bases). V shed 3 bases and J shed 3 bases, with 16 bases lying between them. The germline V gene encodes CDR1 SGHDT and CDR2 YYEEEE. The CDR3 covers 16 residues. In DNA form, the CDR3 reads TGTGCCAGCAGCTCCTCTCCCGGGACATCCAATCAGCCCCAGCATTTT. This translates into CASSSSPGTSNQPQHF. The full variable domain, rest sourced from reference TRBV5-6 and TRBJ1-5, is DAGVTQSPTHLIKTRGQQVTLRCSPKSGHDTVSWYQQALGQGPQFIFQYYEEEERQRGNFPDRFSGHQFPNYSSELNVNALLLGDSALYLCASSSSPGTSNQPQHFGDGTRLSIL.

This chain uses TRBV6-5 with TRBJ2-5; D may be TRBD1 (6 bases). The V gene lost 6 bases and the J gene lost 5 bases, with 13 bases spanning the gap. This CDR3 region has 13 residues. The germline V gene encodes CDR1 MNHEY and CDR2 SVGAGI. The CDR3 spells CASRSQGGETQYF. The CDR3 nucleotides read TGTGCCAGCAGATCACAGGGCGGGGAGACCCAGTACTTC.

The chain has TRBV6-5 and TRBJ1-1; D call uncertain. Trimming took off 0 bases at V and 1 base at J, with 9 bases between the two ends. The CDR3 runs to 15 residues. Germline assignment: CDR1 MNHEY and CDR2 SVGAGI. The CDR3 DNA sequence: TGTGCCAGCAGTTACTCGAATCCCAGGAACACTGAAGCTTTCTTT. This translates into CASSYSNPRNTEAFF.

This chain links TRBV7-9 with TRBJ1-2, with 8 positions matching TRBD1. The trim removed 4 bases at V and 4 bases at J, leaving 8 bases unmatched. The CDR3 loop spans 15 amino acids. Looked up from germline, CDR1 is SEHNR and CDR2 is FQNEAQ (reference sequence). The CDR3 sequence is CASSSAGTGAYGYTF. The CDR3 bases are TGTGCCAGCAGCTCGGCCGGGACAGGAGCCTATGGCTACACCTTC.

This rearrangement joins TRBV28 to TRBJ2-5; TRBD2 might be the D (6 bases). The length of the CDR3 is 13 residues. Per the germline V gene, CDR1 is MDHEN and CDR2 is SYDVKM. V gave up 5 bases and J gave up 1 base, with 8 bases separating them. The CDR3 sequence: CASSVGSQETQYF. In DNA form, the CDR3 reads TGTGCCAGCAGTGTCGGGAGCCAAGAGACCCAGTACTTC.

J is TRBJ2-1 and V is TRBV27; 7 bases align to TRBD2. Germline assignment: CDR1 MNHEY and CDR2 SMNVEV (reference sequence). The CDR3 covers 16 residues. V trimming: 4 bases; J trimming: 0 bases; junction bases outside the gene matches: 6. The CDR3 here is CASSSRLASSYNEQFF. CDR3 bases: TGTGCCAGCAGTTCCCGACTAGCTAGCTCCTACAATGAGCAGTTCTTC.

V gene TRBV29-1 combines with J gene TRBJ2-7, with D maybe TRBD2 (5 bases). CDR1 and CDR2 from the germline V gene are SQVTM and ANQGSEA. The CDR3 sequence is 13 residues long. V lost 4 bases to trimming and J lost 4 bases, with 14 bases between them. DNA for the CDR3: TGCAGCGTTGTAGAGGCTACGGGATACGAGCAGTACTTC. Its translation: CSVVEATGYEQYF.

The chain carries TRBV7-8 and TRBJ2-4; perhaps TRBD1 as D (5 bases). The CDR3 sequence is 14 residues long. V lost 6 bases to trimming and J lost 8 bases, with 17 bases between them. The germline CDR1 and CDR2 sequences are SGHVS and FQNEAQ. The CDR3 here is CASSLSRQSDIQYF. The CDR3 DNA sequence: TGTGCCAGCAGTCTCAGCCGACAGAGCGACATTCAGTACTTC.

The V and J genes are TRBV19 and TRBJ1-1, with D perhaps TRBD1 (6 bases). With 5 bases removed from V and 5 bases from J, the gap between germline ends came to 15 bases. Germline lookup yields CDR1 LNHDA and CDR2 SQIVND (reference sequence). The CDR3 length is 14 residues. The CDR3 reads CASSPRQVGTEAFF. CDR3 bases: TGTGCCAGTAGTCCGAGACAGGTGGGGACTGAAGCTTTCTTT.

The chain is built from TRBV29-1 and TRBJ2-7; weak D call: TRBD1 (6 bases). This CDR3 is 13 amino acids long. Looked up from germline, CDR1 is SQVTM and CDR2 is ANQGSEA. The germline V and J ends were trimmed by 5 bases and 4 bases, with 15 bases remaining between them. CDR3 in DNA: TGCAGCGTTCCCGGGACAACCACTTACGAGCAGTACTTC. Its translation: CSVPGTTTYEQYF.

The rearrangement uses TRBV7-9 and TRBJ2-1; D uncertain. Trimming left V 3 bases short and J 4 bases short, with 10 bases between. The CDR3 contains 14 residues. CDR1 SEHNR and CDR2 FQNEAQ come from the germline V gene (reference sequence). This CDR3 is CASSFVSLYNEQFF. The CDR3 bases are TGTGCCAGCAGCTTCGTTTCCCTGTACAATGAGCAGTTCTTC.

V and J are TRBV6-6 and TRBJ1-5; TRBD1 might be the D (6 bases). V lost 2 bases and J lost 5, with 13 bases in between. CDR1 is MNHNY and CDR2 is SVGAGI in the germline V gene (reference sequence). The CDR3 length is 15 residues. The DNA of the CDR3 is TGTGCCAGCAGTTACCCGACAGGACGGGATCAGCCCCAGCATTTT. Protein sequence: CASSYPTGRDQPQHF.

The gene calls are TRBV5-1 and TRBJ1-2; tentative D call: TRBD1 (6 bases). V was trimmed by 3 bases and J by 5 bases, leaving 11 bases between them. Looked up from germline, CDR1 is SGHRS and CDR2 is YFSETQ. The CDR3 is 13 amino acids. DNA of the CDR3: TGCGCCAGCAGCTCCGGGACAACGTATGGCTACACCTTC. Its translation: CASSSGTTYGYTF. The full variable domain, with the rest looked up from reference TRBV5-1 and TRBJ1-2, is KAGVTQTPRYLIKTRGQQVTLSCSPISGHRSVSWYQQTPGQGLQFLFEYFSETQRNKGNFPGRFSGRQFSNSRSEMNVSTLELGDSALYLCASSSGTTYGYTFGSGTRLTVV.

V is TRBV10-2 and J is TRBJ2-7; TRBD2 aligns across 7 bases. Germline V gene data show CDR1 as WSHSY and CDR2 as SAAADI. V trimming: 4 bases; J trimming: 2 bases; junction bases outside the gene matches: 11. The CDR3 has 16 amino acids. The CDR3 DNA reads as TGCGCCAGCAGTGGCCTAGTGGGGGGGAAACCCTACGAGCAGTACTTC. This gives the protein CASSGLVGGKPYEQYF.

The V call is TRBV29-1, the J call TRBJ2-7; D unresolved. Germline values: CDR1 SQVTM, CDR2 ANQGSEA. Deletions cut 4 bases from V and 0 bases from J, with 16 bases between. CDR3 length: 15 amino acids. This CDR3 is CSVGVFDPGSYEQYF. The CDR3 coding sequence is TGCAGCGTTGGGGTGTTCGACCCAGGCTCCTACGAGCAGTACTTC.

The table lists this clone with a few counts. The V call is TRBV7-9, the J call TRBJ1-2; D possibly corresponds to TRBD1 (5 bases). V lost 1 base to trimming and J lost 3 bases, with 12 bases between them. The CDR3 spans 15 residues. Germline lookup yields CDR1 SEHNR and CDR2 FQNEAQ (reference sequence). CDR3 in DNA: TGTGCCAGCAGCTTAGGGCAGGGCAGGCACTATGGCTACACCTTC. It is translated as CASSLGQGRHYGYTF.

J is TRBJ2-5 and V is TRBV6-4, with 8 bases matching TRBD1. V lost 7 bases, J lost 2 bases, and 3 bases stayed unmatched. Germline assignment: CDR1 MRHNA and CDR2 SNTAGT. This CDR3 has 13 amino acids. CDR3 nucleotides: TGTGCCAGCAATCGGACAGGGCAAGAGACCCAGTACTTC. The encoded protein is CASNRTGQETQYF.

CDR3 loop: CASRPRDWTYEQYF. CDR3 in DNA: TGTGCCAGCCGCCCCCGGGACTGGACCTACGAGCAGTACTTC. The rearrangement joins TRBV28 to TRBJ2-7; tentative D call: TRBD2 (6 bases). Germline values: CDR1 MDHEN, CDR2 SYDVKM. The CDR3 sequence is 14 residues long. Trimming removed 8 bases at V and 2 bases at J, with 16 bases between.

The CDR3 DNA reads TGTGCCAGCAGCTTAGGCAAGGGGGGGACTGAAGCTTTCTTT. Translated, it gives CASSLGKGGTEAFF. J is TRBJ1-1 and V is TRBV13, with a possible D match to TRBD1 (6 bases). The germline CDR1 and CDR2 sequences are PRHDT and FYEKMQ (reference sequence). CDR3 length equals 14 residues. The V gene lost 0 bases and the J gene lost 5 bases, with 10 bases spanning the gap.

The chain uses TRBV15 and TRBJ1-5, with no clear D. V lost 3 bases, J lost 4 bases, and 10 bases lay in between. Germline V gene data show CDR1 as LNHNV and CDR2 as YYDKDF (reference sequence). The CDR3 runs to 14 residues. The CDR3 spells CATSRTGTNQPQHF. The CDR3 DNA follows: TGTGCCACCAGCAGGACGGGAACGAATCAGCCCCAGCATTTT.

At least ten counts were recorded for this clone. The chain combines TRBV28 with TRBJ1-1; D not certain. Germline assignment: CDR1 MDHEN and CDR2 SYDVKM. The V and J ends lost 3 bases and 0 bases respectively, with 11 bases between them. This CDR3 spans 15 amino acids. The chain's CDR3 is CASSLSRGMNTEAFF. Here the CDR3 DNA reads TGTGCCAGCAGTTTGTCCCGGGGTATGAACACTGAAGCTTTCTTT.

The chain is built from TRBV6-6 and TRBJ2-1; 7 bases map to TRBD1. CDR1 is MNHNY, CDR2 SVGAGI, per germline (reference sequence). The CDR3 spans 15 residues. The trim removed 7 bases at V and 4 bases at J, leaving 10 bases unmatched. For the CDR3, the DNA is TGTGCCAGCACCAAAGACAGGGTGGGATACAATGAGCAGTTCTTC. Amino acids: CASTKDRVGYNEQFF.

The rearrangement links TRBV27 to TRBJ2-7, with 9 bases aligning to TRBD1. Unmatched junction bases numbered 8, after V lost 4 bases and J lost 1 base. Per germline, CDR1 MNHEY and CDR2 SMNVEV (reference sequence). The CDR3 contains 16 residues. CDR3 amino acids: CASSSASTGGSYEQYF. CDR3 coding DNA: TGTGCCAGCAGTTCCGCGTCGACAGGGGGGTCCTACGAGCAGTACTTC.

Only a few counts were recorded for this clone. J is TRBJ2-3 and V is TRBV6-1; 7 nucleotides match TRBD2. V was pared by 4 bases and J by 0 bases, with 16 bases of the junction left unmatched. The germline gives CDR1 MNHNS, CDR2 SASEGT. This CDR3 region has 19 residues. The CDR3 loop reads CASSAGLVGGTSSTDTQYF. CDR3 nucleotides: TGTGCCAGCAGTGCTGGACTAGTGGGGGGAACGTCTAGCACAGATACGCAGTATTTT.

The chain couples TRBV28 to TRBJ2-7; tentative D call: TRBD2 (5 bases). Germline V gene lookup returns CDR1 MDHEN and CDR2 SYDVKM. Trimming left V 8 bases short and J 6 bases short, with 20 bases between. The CDR3 extends over 14 amino acids. The CDR3 coding sequence is TGTGCCAGCGAAAGAGGGCAACCCGCTCCCGAGCAGTACTTC. Residues: CASERGQPAPEQYF. The full variable domain, completed using reference TRBV28 and TRBJ2-7, is DVKVTQSSRYLVKRTGEKVFLECVQDMDHENMFWYRQDPGLGLRLIYFSYDVKMKEKGDIPEGYSVSREKKERFSLILESASTNQTSMYLCASERGQPAPEQYFGPGTRLTVT.

The chain employs TRBV7-2 and TRBJ2-2; 10 bases align to TRBD1. Germline CDR1 is SGHTA and CDR2 is FQGNSA. The CDR3 is 15 residues long. The V and J ends lost 4 bases and 3 bases, in that order; junction bases with no gene match: 2. The CDR3 region has the DNA TGTGCCAGCAGCTCCGGGACAGGGGACACCGGGGAGCTGTTTTTT. Amino acids: CASSSGTGDTGELFF.

This clone was detected once. The chain couples TRBV2 to TRBJ2-5; perhaps TRBD2 as D (5 bases). V lost 7 bases and J 4 bases, leaving 16 bases between the germline ends. The CDR3 extends over 14 amino acids. Germline V gene sequence: CDR1 SNHLY, CDR2 FYNNEI. CDR3 in amino acids: CASIRPSGVETQYF. The CDR3 nucleotides read TGTGCCAGCATTCGACCCTCCGGGGTAGAGACCCAGTACTTC.

The genes are TRBV7-9 and TRBJ2-5; 11 bases are shared with TRBD2. CDR3 length: 17 residues. Germline V gives CDR1 SEHNR, CDR2 FQNEAQ (reference sequence). V trimming: 4 bases; J trimming: 1 base; junction bases outside the gene matches: 8. The CDR3 coding sequence is TGTGCCAGCAGCTCGTTAGTGGGACTAGCGGTCCAAGAGACCCAGTACTTC. It codes for CASSSLVGLAVQETQYF.